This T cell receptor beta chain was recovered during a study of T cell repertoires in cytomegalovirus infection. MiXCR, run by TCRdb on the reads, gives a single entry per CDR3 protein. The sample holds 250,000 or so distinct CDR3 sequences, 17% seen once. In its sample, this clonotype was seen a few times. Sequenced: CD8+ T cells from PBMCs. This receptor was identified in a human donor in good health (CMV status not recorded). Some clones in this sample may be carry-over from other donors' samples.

The CDR3 sequence: CASEGETEAFF. CDR3 DNA: TGTGCCAGCGAGGGGGAGACTGAAGCTTTCTTT. This chain connects TRBV27 to TRBJ1-1; D possibly corresponds to TRBD1 (6 bases). V gave up 8 bases and J gave up 5 bases, with 9 bases separating them. The CDR3 has 11 amino acids. Germline assignment: CDR1 MNHEY and CDR2 SMNVEV (reference sequence).